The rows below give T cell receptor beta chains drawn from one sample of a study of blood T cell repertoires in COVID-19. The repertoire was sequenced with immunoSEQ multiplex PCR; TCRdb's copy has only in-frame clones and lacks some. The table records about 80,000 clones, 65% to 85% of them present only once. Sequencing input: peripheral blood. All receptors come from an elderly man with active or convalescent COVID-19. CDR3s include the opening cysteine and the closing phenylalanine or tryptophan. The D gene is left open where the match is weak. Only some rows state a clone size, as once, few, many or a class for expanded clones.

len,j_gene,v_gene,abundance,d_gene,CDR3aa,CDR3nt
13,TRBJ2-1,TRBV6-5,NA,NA,CASSFTSYNEQFF,TGTGCCAGCAGTTTCACGAGCTACAATGAGCAGTTCTTC
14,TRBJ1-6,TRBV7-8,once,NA,CASSLGTRNSPLHF,TGTGCCAGCAGCTTAGGGACACGAAATTCACCCCTCCACTTT
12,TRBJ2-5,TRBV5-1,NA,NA,CASSLVGETQYF,TGCGCCAGCAGCTTGGTCGGGGAGACCCAGTACTTC
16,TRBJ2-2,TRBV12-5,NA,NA,CASALGRGPNTGELFF,TGTGCTAGTGCCCTCGGGCGGGGGCCCAACACCGGGGAGCTGTTTTTT
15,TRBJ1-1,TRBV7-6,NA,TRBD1,CASSPRDRGHTEAFF,TGTGCCAGCAGCCCAAGGGACAGGGGACACACTGAAGCTTTCTTT
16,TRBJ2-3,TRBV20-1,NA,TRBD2,CSASQLAGEPTDTQYF,TGCAGTGCTAGTCAACTAGCGGGAGAACCCACAGATACGCAGTATTTT
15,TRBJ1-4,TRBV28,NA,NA,CASTVLGGANEKLFF,TGTGCCAGTACGGTCCTTGGCGGAGCTAATGAAAAACTGTTTTTT
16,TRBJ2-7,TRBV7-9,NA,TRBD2,CASSLALSSGVREQYF,TGTGCCAGCAGCTTAGCGCTTTCTAGCGGGGTTCGCGAGCAGTACTTC
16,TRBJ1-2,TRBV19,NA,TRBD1,CASSIGRPGQNYGYTF,TGTGCCAGTAGTATAGGTCGCCCGGGACAGAACTATGGCTACACCTTC
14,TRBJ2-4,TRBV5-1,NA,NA,CASSSGRDKNIQYF,TGCGCCAGCAGCTCCGGGAGAGACAAAAACATTCAGTACTTC
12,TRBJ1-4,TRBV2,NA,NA,CASSASDEKLFF,TGTGCCAGCAGTGCCTCCGATGAAAAACTGTTTTTT
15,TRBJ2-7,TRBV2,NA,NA,CASSESLGLQYEQYF,TGTGCCAGCAGTGAAAGCCTGGGACTCCAGTACGAGCAGTACTTC
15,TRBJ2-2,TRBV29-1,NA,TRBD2,CSVEGREALPGELFF,TGCAGCGTTGAGGGTCGGGAGGCCCTCCCCGGGGAGCTGTTTTTT
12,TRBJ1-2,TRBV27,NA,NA,CASSGGGRGYTF,TGTGCCAGCAGTGGCGGGGGTCGGGGCTACACCTTC
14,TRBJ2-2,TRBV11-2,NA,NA,CASSLSGTVGELFF,TGTGCCAGCAGCTTGAGTGGGACTGTCGGGGAGCTGTTTTTT
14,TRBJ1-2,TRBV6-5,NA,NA,CASSYSEEVYGYTF,TGTGCCAGCAGTTACAGCGAGGAAGTCTATGGCTACACCTTC
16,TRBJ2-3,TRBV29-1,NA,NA,CSVEVGGAYVTDTQYF,TGCAGCGTTGAAGTGGGGGGGGCTTATGTCACAGATACGCAGTATTTT
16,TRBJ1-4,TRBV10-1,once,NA,CASSEGRGNTWEKLFF,TGCGCCAGCAGTGAGGGACGCGGGAACACATGGGAAAAACTGTTTTTT
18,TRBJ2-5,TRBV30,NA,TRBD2,CAWTGGRLAGGRQETQYF,TGTGCCTGGACCGGGGGTCGACTAGCGGGGGGGAGGCAAGAGACCCAGTACTTC
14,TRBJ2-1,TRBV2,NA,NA,CASSLTRFRHEQFF,TGTGCCAGCAGTCTCACTAGATTTCGCCATGAGCAGTTCTTC
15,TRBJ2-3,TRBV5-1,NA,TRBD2,CASSRRLAGTDTQYF,TGCGCCAGCAGCCGCCGACTAGCGGGGACAGATACGCAGTATTTT
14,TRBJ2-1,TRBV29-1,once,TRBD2,CSVPSSGRRHEQFF,TGCAGCGTTCCCTCTAGCGGGAGGAGACATGAGCAGTTCTTC
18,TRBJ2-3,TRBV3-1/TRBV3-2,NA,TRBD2,CASSQDMRSGRAADTQYF,TGTGCCAGCAGCCAAGATATGCGGAGCGGGAGGGCTGCAGATACGCAGTATTTT
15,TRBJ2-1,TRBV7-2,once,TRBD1,CASSLQGATYNEQFF,TGTGCCAGCAGCCTACAGGGGGCCACCTACAATGAGCAGTTCTTC